The clone carrying this T cell receptor (beta chain) has ten or more counts. The antigen remains unidentified. This sample is drawn from a study of regulatory T cells in long-lasting Graves disease. This CDR3 comprises 14 residues. J was trimmed by 4 bases and V by 6 bases; bases with no gene match: 7. Per germline, CDR1 SEHNR and CDR2 FQNEAQ (reference sequence). Whole-study results and caveats: Whereas new patients shared 870 or so public clonotypes, persistent patients shared more, at about 3,000.

CDR3-region Arm-PCR and iRepertoire HTBI primers produced the TCR beta libraries. Each CDR3 protein gets one entry after TCRdb re-called the multiplex PCR reads with MiXCR. Of approximately 300,000 distinct CDR3 sequences in the sample, 15% to 20% were seen once. Time point specified: newly diagnosed GD, antithyroid drugs for less than 3 months. Following extraction of RNA from PBMCs, that RNA was used to make the TCR library. The peripheral blood volume drawn was around 10 milliliters, and it was collected into EDTA tubes. The TCR comes from a female donor with Graves disease. The sequencing here drew on peripheral blood mononuclear cells (PBMCs), taken at new diagnosis, from a patient treated with antithyroid drugs. The chain couples TRBV7-9 to TRBJ2-7; 9 nucleotides match TRBD2. The CDR3 loop is CASRTSGNSYEQYF. As DNA, the CDR3 is TGTGCCAGCAGGACTAGCGGAAACTCTTACGAGCAGTACTTC.